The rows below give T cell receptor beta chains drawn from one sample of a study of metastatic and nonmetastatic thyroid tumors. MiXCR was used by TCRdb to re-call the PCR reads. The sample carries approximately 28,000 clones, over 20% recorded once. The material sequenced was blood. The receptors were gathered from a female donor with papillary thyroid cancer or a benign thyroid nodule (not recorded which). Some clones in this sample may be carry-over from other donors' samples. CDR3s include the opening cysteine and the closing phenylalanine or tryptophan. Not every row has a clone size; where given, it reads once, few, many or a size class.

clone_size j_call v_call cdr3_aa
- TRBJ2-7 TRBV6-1 CASGTGTSGSEQYF
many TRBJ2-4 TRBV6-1 CASSQDDRVDIQYF
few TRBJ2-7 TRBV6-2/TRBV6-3 CASRLVLGEQYF
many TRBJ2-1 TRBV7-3 CASSDIVVGGEQFF
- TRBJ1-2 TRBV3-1 CASRKDRSGGYGYTF
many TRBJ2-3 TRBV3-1 CASSQQRAGTGVDTQYF
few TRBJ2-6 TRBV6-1 CAISTIQGRGGTNVLTF
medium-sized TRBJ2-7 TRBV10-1 CASSESGQGYYEQYF
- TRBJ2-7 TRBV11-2 CASSSGGYYEQYF
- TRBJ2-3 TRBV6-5 CASTGTSGRSGTDTQYF
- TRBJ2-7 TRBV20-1 CSARTGAYEQYF
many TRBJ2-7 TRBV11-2 CASSLTPSGRNHEQYF
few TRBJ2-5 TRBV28 CASSRPRDRFDGTQYF
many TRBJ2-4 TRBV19 CASSIAPRTVATRRAKNIQYF
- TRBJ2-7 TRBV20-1 CSARFPGQGYEQYF
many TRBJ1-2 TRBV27 CASSLGTGHYGYTF
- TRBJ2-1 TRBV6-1 CASSEKGERGEQFF
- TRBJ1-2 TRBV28 CASSIGQGMGNYGYTF
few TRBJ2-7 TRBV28 CASSTRGLAGGQQYF
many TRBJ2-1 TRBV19 CASSIAAGAYNEQFF
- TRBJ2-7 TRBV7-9 CASSSINEQYF
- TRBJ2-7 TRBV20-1 CSARDPTSGRSPYEQYF
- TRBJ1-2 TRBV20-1 CSARVAIEHLYGYTF
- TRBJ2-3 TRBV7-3 CASSPGQGTDTQYF
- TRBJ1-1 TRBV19 CASSTKGVLNTEAFF
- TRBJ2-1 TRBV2 CASSEAGGGVQFF
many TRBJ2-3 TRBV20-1 CSAAGPEADTQYF
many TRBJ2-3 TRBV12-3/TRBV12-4 CASKTQGTDTQYF
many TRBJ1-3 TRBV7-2 CASSTNTGGQRQENTIYF
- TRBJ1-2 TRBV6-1 CASSEDRPDLYGYTF
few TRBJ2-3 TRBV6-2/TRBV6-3 CASTDRGGATDTQYF
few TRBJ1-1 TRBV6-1 CASRVQGDTEAFF
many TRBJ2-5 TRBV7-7 CASSLAGTTGETQYF
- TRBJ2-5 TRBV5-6 CASSSSETQYF
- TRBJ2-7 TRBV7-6 CASSLASGRYEQYF
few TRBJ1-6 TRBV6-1 CASGQGVTPSLGSPLHF
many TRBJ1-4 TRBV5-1 CASSIQAENEKLFF
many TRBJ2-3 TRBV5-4 CASSPLATDTQYF
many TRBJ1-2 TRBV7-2 CASSAIPDRAWLDGYTF
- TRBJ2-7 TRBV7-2 CASSLVGGPSYEQYF
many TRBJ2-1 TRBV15 CATSRDREGEQFF
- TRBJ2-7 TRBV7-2 CASSFGRGYEQYF
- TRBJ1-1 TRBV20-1 CSASPRGPLNTEAFF
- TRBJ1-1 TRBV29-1 CSVMGAGRAFF
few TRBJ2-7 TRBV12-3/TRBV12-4 CASSLLLGGARNEQYF
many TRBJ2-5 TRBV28 CASTTGRGVTQYF
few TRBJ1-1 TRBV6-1 CATRVGGEALF
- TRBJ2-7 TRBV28 CASMNGVGEQYF
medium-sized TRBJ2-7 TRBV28 CASSPGGGARPYEQYF
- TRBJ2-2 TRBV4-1 CASSQDRHTGELFF
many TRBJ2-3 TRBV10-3 CATYGGVTDTQYF